This T cell receptor beta chain was sequenced during a study of human T cells and chemical hapten exposure. The V segment lost 4 bases and the J segment 5 bases; nucleotides outside the gene matches: 7. Germline V CDR1 and CDR2: SQVTM, ANQGSEA. The CDR3 has 13 amino acids. This clonotype was detected many times. Individual cDNA molecules in this library carried unique molecular identifiers. A single record per CDR3 protein comes from TCRdb applying MiXCR to the RACE reads. In the table there are about 80,000 distinct CDR3 sequences, 8.5% to 9.5% of which are singletons. Documented time point: healthy volunteer bleed at 6 weeks. It was unfractionated whole blood from which total RNA was extracted.

The sequence was obtained from a female donor in good health. Some clones in this sample may be carry-over from other donors' samples. The sequenced sample consisted of whole blood. The chain is built from TRBV29-1 and TRBJ2-5; TRBD1 agrees at 7 bases. In nucleotides, the CDR3 is TGCAGCGTTGTGAGGGGGCAAGGCGAGACCCAGTACTTC. Translating gives CSVVRGQGETQYF.